This TCR beta chain was sequenced in a study of cytomegalovirus exposure and HLA in healthy donors (dated by TCRdb to 2016 to 2017). The study in broad terms: An earlier analysis of approximately 640 of the donors reported 250 to 350 Gb of sequence data and 117 million unique TCR beta sequences from 150 million to 200 million T cells. Using immunosequencing, the study profiled T cell repertoires from some 670 subjects and related those repertoires to cytomegalovirus serostatus. An early release that covered approximately 600 HLA-typed donors contained about 300 gigabases of sequencing data and approximately 85 million unique TCR sequences. Typing coverage varied by locus: roughly 620-640 donors for A, B, C, DRB1 and DQB1; approximately 500 for DQA1; about 570 for DPA1; 450 to 480 for DPB1. A separate validation cohort of about 110 different subjects was used in addition to the roughly 640-subject first cohort. A later analysis re-analyzed previously published TCR beta repertoires from hundreds of donors and added high-resolution HLA genotyping to study TCR occurrence patterns. Among the roughly 370 genotyped donors, about 83% belonged to the genetic ancestry cluster associated with self-reported Caucasian donors. The study aimed to test whether signatures of past pathogen exposure could be identified by cataloging public T cell receptors. Every repertoire in the discovery cohort had been generated on one and the same sequencing platform. An earlier analysis of approximately 580 of the donors used high-throughput TCR beta sequencing to judge whether each TCR beta V gene segment behaved as functional or pseudogenic. Among 300 to 450 genotyped donors of the cohort, an average of around 240,000 unique TCR beta nucleotide sequences were sequenced per donor, roughly 20% of them non-productive. Donor age, sex, ethnicity and CMV serostatus were collected together with the repertoire data. A later genetic analysis took genome-wide SNP genotypes for about three fifths of the roughly 700 donors and used that subset as a discovery cohort. To predict cytomegalovirus infection status, the study combined high-throughput TCR immunosequencing, statistical association of individual TCRs with disease status, and machine learning. HLA typing included class I and class II loci at four-digit resolution. The later analysis used no new phenotypic data to find candidate immune exposures, relying instead on TCR beta sequences and their occurrence across donors. Because of strong linkage in the cohort, roughly five DR-DQ haplotypes were treated as single units for association and clustering.

Counted from cysteine to phenylalanine, this CDR3 has 15 amino acids. CDR3 DNA only is kept here, 45 bases in frame from base 1. According to the germline V gene, CDR1 reads MNHEY and CDR2 reads SVGAGI. V and J lose 0 bases and 1 base, and a span of 9 bases separates them. The library was built by means of the immunoSEQ multiplex PCR assay. For the multiplex PCR, a mixture combining 60 forward primers for TCR Vbeta segments and 13 reverse primers for TCR Jbeta segments was used. A multiplex PCR assay on genomic DNA amplified the CDR3 region of rearranged TCR beta genes. The amplified TCR beta libraries were sequenced on the Illumina HiSeq System as 87-base-pair reads. The paper's data handling went like this. In a later analysis, 77 million or so unique TCR beta chains were counted across the 690 or so repertoires, and roughly 9.9 million of these chains were shared by at least two donors. A nearest-neighbor algorithm error-corrected the raw reads and collapsed the reads into unique sequences, merging closely related sequences to remove PCR and sequencing errors. V, D and J gene segments were assigned by aligning CDR3 sequences to IMGT reference sequences. For a sequence to be retained, a match of at least six nucleotides to both a V gene segment and a J gene segment was required. Rearrangements were classified as productive when the CDR3 lacked stop codons and remained in frame with V and J, and all other rearrangements were classified as non-productive. Following IMGT convention, CDR3 was defined as the stretch from the second conserved V-encoded cysteine to the conserved J-encoded phenylalanine. In an earlier analysis of approximately 590 of the donors, sequences lacking an unambiguous match to a single V gene segment were excluded. In an earlier analysis of a few hundred of the donors, V segments were called functional above 56.7% productive rearrangements and were called segregating when the between-donor standard deviation exceeded 5%. A statistical classification framework was built for diagnosing cytomegalovirus status from the catalog of TCR beta chain sequences. In a later analysis, TCR nucleotide sequences were compared against IMGT/GENE-DB human TR gene sequences so that V and J genes could be assigned. The TCRdist pipeline was used in a later analysis to assign CDR3 sequences and most-parsimonious VDJ recombination scenarios. In a later analysis, each TCR beta chain was defined by its CDR3 amino acid sequence together with its V-gene family, and reads without a unique V-gene family were excluded. A later analysis removed 592 highly shared, low-generation-probability nucleotide sequences to deal with suspected cross-contamination and a sequencing artifact. In a later analysis, a clonal expansion index for each public chain was calculated from normalized within-repertoire ranks of inferred template counts. A later analysis computed generation probabilities with a VDJ recombination model fitted to out-of-frame rearrangements, and checked the results against IGoR. In a later analysis, hypergeometric tests were used to score TCR-TCR, TCR-HLA and TCR-CMV co-occurrence, with a repertoire-size bias correction applied to TCR pairs. False discovery rates were estimated in a later analysis by permuting HLA or CMV assignments 20 times. In a later analysis, co-occurring TCRs were grouped using DBSCAN, with TCRdist sequence similarity added in when clustering inside HLA-allele-positive subsets. Repertoires with fewer than 30,000 or more than 120,000 public chains were left out of co-occurrence clustering, as were five repertoires with anomalous nucleotide sharing. TCRdb took over this immuneACCESS table, retaining in-frame rearrangements with V and J assigned. Such tables are incomplete; in checked studies, under half of the missing clones stem from an unresolved V gene, and the remainder is unexplained. That table supplies the V and J calls and clone size; D and trimming were determined from the DNA. The sample contains some 120,000 clones, about 76% of them found a single time. The top ten clones comprise roughly 2.4% of the sample.

As for this clone: Its antigen is not yet known. Within one base of it there is no much larger clone, and no base qualities were kept.

What the study reported, not specific to this receptor: The cohort was sequenced for TCR beta chains only, and without alpha or paired-chain data the features that could be detected were limited. Several of the top co-occurrence clusters appeared to be linked to parvovirus B19, influenza, CMV and Epstein-Barr virus, according to a later analysis. According to a later genetic analysis, donors in an Asian-associated ancestry cluster had fewer N-insertions in productive TCRs than the roughly 670-donor mean. A cluster of highly shared sequence variants was judged likely to represent a technical artifact of the sequencing pipeline. A further reported finding was that TCR beta sequences accurately predicted the HLA-A and HLA-B alleles for most subjects in the first cohort. Seventeen rarely observed V segments, including chromosome 9 orphons, were excluded from the earlier analysis of almost 600 of the donors because counts were too low. HLA typing was unavailable for some donors at each locus, so association tests used only the typed subset. Three of the identified cytomegalovirus-associated TCR beta chains were confirmed in vitro to be specific for cytomegalovirus antigens. The classifier was reported to diagnose cytomegalovirus status with high specificity and sensitivity in both the original and validation cohorts. The only immune exposure information available for the cohort was CMV serostatus. A later analysis found that TCR association rates varied across HLA loci, with DRB1 alleles showing the most associated TCRs and HLA-C alleles the fewest. Most TCR sequences were observed very rarely across donors, whereas some public TCRs were present in many individuals. Specific HLA alleles were associated with 15,000 to 20,000 TCR beta sequences at a false discovery rate of 0.05 in a later analysis. Linkage disequilibrium might explain the correlated functional status among segregating V segments, but an unknown experimental factor could not be excluded. An earlier analysis of approximately 500 of the donors showed that most TCR beta V segments appeared in productive rearrangements either about 87% or about 30% of the time, which broadly matched IMGT annotations. The study gave a list of 150 to 200 TCR beta chains associated with cytomegalovirus. Strong co-occurrence of HLA alleles, especially DR and DQ, made assigning TCR associations to individual alleles difficult. In a later analysis, most CMV-associated TCR beta chains were found to appear HLA-restricted, with HLA associations seemingly driven largely by CMV exposure. The authors suggested that the approach could potentially be generalized to other disease states and immunological phenotypes. Sequencing depth was assumed to be roughly uniform across donors in the presence/absence analyses, though that assumption may not hold. Compared with equally common non-associated chains, HLA-associated TCR beta chains in a later analysis were more clonally expanded and had lower generation probabilities. Some IMGT-functional V segments, including TRBV6-2 and TRBV6-3, could not be distinguished by the 87-base-pair reads and were therefore excluded. An association between a missense DCLRE1C variant and V-gene and J-gene trimming of TCR beta chains was found in a later genetic analysis and replicated in an independent cohort.

The cohort consisted of hundreds of healthy bone marrow donors. At the time of sampling, all cohort members were nominally healthy, though unrecorded immune exposures were likely present. The donor was CMV seronegative and belonged to the group of approximately 320 seronegative cohort members. A peripheral blood sample was collected from each donor, and TCR beta sequencing was performed on peripheral blood mononuclear cells. The Qiagen DNeasy Blood Extraction Kit was used to extract genomic DNA from the blood cell samples. This sequence uses TRBV6-5 and TRBJ1-1, with a weak D call of TRBD1 (5 bases match). The sequence came from a middle-aged woman in good health and CMV-seronegative. The source material was PBMCs. The DNA sequence follows: TGTGCCAGCAGTTACTCGGGACTGACGAACACTGAAGCTTTCTTT. The translation is CASSYSGLTNTEAFF.